This T cell receptor (beta chain) was obtained from a study of shared clonotypes between healthy human individuals. Terminally differentiated effector memory CD45RA+ cells were excluded by CCR7 positive selection of CD45RO-negative cells. Germline lookup yields CDR1 SEHNR and CDR2 FQNEAQ (reference sequence). The CDR3 has 12 residues. The test was conducted at deep level. Only in-frame clones appear in the TCRdb table, and some are missing; sequencing was by immunoSEQ multiplex PCR. Found here are more than 500,000 clones, roughly 95% of them singletons; the top ten hold about 0.11%. V and J are TRBV7-9 and TRBJ2-1; D possibly corresponds to TRBD1 (6 bases). This clonotype was sampled from a woman aged 30 to 39 in good health. Sequencing used naive CD8+ T cells sorted from blood. DNA of the CDR3: TGTGTATTGGGGGCGTCCTACAATGAGCAGTTCTTC. Translating it yields CVLGASYNEQFF.